This T cell receptor (beta chain) was sequenced during a study of shared clonotypes between healthy human individuals. Only CD45RO-negative cells positively selected for CCR7 counted as naive CD8 cells, so terminally differentiated effector memory CD45RA+ cells were excluded. Study results and caveats: What rarefaction showed was incomplete sorted-subset sequencing despite large depth.

Source study methods: Junction-only sequences without quality scores were provided by ImmunoSEQ, so filtering was different. Clones were sequenced by immunoSEQ multiplex PCR, and TCRdb holds only the in-frame ones, with some missing. V and J calls plus clone size are reproduced from that table; the DNA served to infer D and trimming. The sample holds more than 2 million clones, roughly 93% seen once. The CDR3 runs to 11 residues. Trimming took off 8 bases at V and 2 bases at J, with 4 bases between the two ends. Germline V gene lookup returns CDR1 LNHNV and CDR2 YYDKDF (reference sequence). Turning to this clone: Its antigen is not known.

The TCR comes from a man aged 18 to 29 in good health. Some clones in this sample may be carry-over from other donors' samples. The sequencing input was naive CD8+ T cells from PBMCs. This chain links TRBV15 with TRBJ2-4; no reliable D call. The CDR3 reads CATGSKNIQYF. The CDR3 coding sequence is TGTGCCACCGGATCCAAAAACATTCAGTACTTC.